Listed below are T cell receptor beta chains from one sample, sequenced in a study of HIV-infected patients and healthy controls. One entry per CDR3 protein results from TCRdb running MiXCR on the 5' RACE reads. The profile covers around 26,000 distinct CDR3 sequences, with approximately 9% appearing a single time and about 4% taken by the ten largest. The sample comprised blood. All receptors derive from an adult in good health. The CDR3 runs from the conserved cysteine through the conserved F or W. D genes are given only for firm matches. The size entry is marked missing in some rows and otherwise reads once, few, many or a size class.

>-|TRBJ2-2|medium-sized|TRBV6-1
CASSSGWDTGELFF
TGTGCCAGCAGTTCAGGGTGGGACACCGGGGAGCTGTTTTTT
>-|TRBJ1-5|many|TRBV6-5
CASSTDGDSNQPQHF
TGTGCCAGCAGTACGGACGGGGATAGCAATCAGCCCCAGCATTTT
>TRBD1|TRBJ2-3|many|TRBV5-1
CASSLGQIADTQYF
TGCGCCAGCAGCCTGGGACAGATAGCAGATACGCAGTATTTT
>-|TRBJ2-1|many|TRBV9
CASSRSTGGLRFEQFF
TGTGCCAGCAGCAGAAGCACGGGGGGCCTAAGGTTTGAGCAGTTCTTC
>-|TRBJ1-2|medium-sized|TRBV18
CASSPQGATPGYTF
TGTGCCAGCTCACCGCAGGGTGCTACGCCTGGCTACACCTTC
>TRBD1|TRBJ1-2|medium-sized|TRBV10-3
CATGTGGSYGYTF
TGTGCCACAGGGACAGGGGGTAGCTATGGCTACACCTTC
>-|TRBJ1-1|many|TRBV7-9
CASSPRQLKAFF
TGTGCCAGCAGCCCCCGACAACTGAAAGCTTTCTTT
>TRBD2|TRBJ2-3|many|TRBV13
CASSRPTSGPSTDTQYF
TGTGCCAGCAGCCGCCCTACTAGCGGGCCTAGCACAGATACGCAGTATTTT
>-|TRBJ2-1|many|TRBV7-7
CASSLESSGEQFF
TGTGCTAGCAGCTTAGAGTCCAGCGGTGAGCAGTTCTTC
>-|TRBJ2-7|many|TRBV5-1
CASSTPGPRREQYF
TGCGCCAGCAGCACACCGGGACCTCGGCGCGAGCAGTACTTC
>-|TRBJ1-4|few|TRBV27
CASSLGPWEKLFF
TGTGCCAGCAGTTTGGGGCCCTGGGAAAAACTGTTTTTT
>-|TRBJ1-5|medium-sized|TRBV20-1
CSARVDRERPQHF
TGCAGTGCTAGAGTCGACCGAGAGAGGCCCCAGCATTTT
>-|TRBJ2-1|few|TRBV7-6
CASSHDSSYEQFF
TGTGCCAGCAGCCACGACAGTAGCTATGAGCAGTTCTTC
>TRBD1|TRBJ1-5|medium-sized|TRBV20-1
CSARQGANQPQHF
TGCAGTGCTAGGCAGGGGGCGAATCAGCCCCAGCATTTT
>TRBD1|TRBJ2-3|medium-sized|TRBV18
CASSPPGQGSDTQYF
TGTGCCAGCTCACCGCCGGGACAGGGATCAGATACGCAGTATTTT
>-|TRBJ2-4|many|TRBV12-3/TRBV12-4
CASSPEIIGPKYF
TGTGCCAGCAGCCCAGAAATAATCGGGCCTAAGTACTTC
>-|TRBJ1-1|many|TRBV20-1
CSARGITWAEAFF
TGCAGTGCTAGGGGAATCACTTGGGCTGAAGCTTTCTTT
>-|TRBJ1-5|medium-sized|TRBV12-3/TRBV12-4
CASSLRHANQPQHF
TGTGCCAGCAGCCTTAGACACGCGAATCAGCCCCAGCATTTT
>TRBD1|TRBJ1-2|-|TRBV5-1
CASSTDRQLYGYTF
TGCGCCAGCAGTACGGACAGGCAGCTCTATGGCTACACCTTC
>-|TRBJ1-4|many|TRBV5-5
CASSSGQPETNEKLFF
TGTGCCAGCAGCTCTGGACAGCCGGAAACTAATGAAAAACTGTTTTTT
>-|TRBJ2-1|-|TRBV7-2
CASSGRTVINEQFF
TGTGCCAGCAGCGGACGGACAGTAATCAATGAGCAGTTCTTC
>-|TRBJ2-3|-|TRBV20-1
CSANGLPRPDTQYF
TGCAGTGCTAACGGACTACCTCGCCCGGATACGCAGTATTTT
>-|TRBJ1-1|many|TRBV5-5
CASSPIRTLMNTEAFF
TGTGCCAGCAGCCCCATTCGGACGCTTATGAACACTGAAGCTTTCTTT
>-|TRBJ2-5|-|TRBV18
CASSPPLGRQETQYF
TGTGCCAGCTCACCCCCCCTGGGCCGACAAGAGACCCAGTACTTC
>TRBD1|TRBJ1-1|many|TRBV5-4
CASSLSWTGNTEAFF
TGTGCCAGCAGCTTGTCCTGGACAGGGAACACTGAAGCTTTCTTT
>TRBD2|TRBJ2-1|-|TRBV11-2
CASSLNLAGGRYNEQFF
TGTGCCAGCAGCTTAAACCTAGCGGGGGGGCGTTACAATGAGCAGTTCTTC
>-|TRBJ2-3|-|TRBV3-1
CASSQEGSWRVDTQYF
TGTGCCAGCAGCCAAGAGGGGTCTTGGAGGGTTGATACGCAGTATTTT
>-|TRBJ2-3|-|TRBV27
CASSRGGGSPDTQYF
TGTGCCAGCAGTCGAGGGGGGGGCTCCCCAGATACGCAGTATTTT
>-|TRBJ2-7|many|TRBV10-3
CAISESRAGAYEQYF
TGTGCCATCAGTGAGTCGAGGGCAGGGGCCTACGAGCAGTACTTC
>TRBD2|TRBJ2-3|few|TRBV12-3/TRBV12-4
CASKAGGPTDTQYF
TGTGCCAGCAAGGCGGGGGGGCCAACAGATACGCAGTATTTT
>-|TRBJ1-2|many|TRBV12-3/TRBV12-4
CASSFRQTGIGYTF
TGTGCCAGCAGTTTTCGGCAAACAGGGATCGGCTACACCTTC
>-|TRBJ1-3|few|TRBV6-2/TRBV6-3
CASSFATWRASGNTIYF
TGTGCCAGCAGTTTCGCAACGTGGCGGGCATCTGGAAACACCATATATTTT
>-|TRBJ2-5|-|TRBV13
CASSADLQETQYF
TGTGCCAGCAGCGCGGACCTTCAAGAGACCCAGTACTTC
>-|TRBJ2-3|many|TRBV3-1
CASSQVGATDTQYF
TGTGCCAGCAGCCAAGTTGGCGCCACAGATACGCAGTATTTT
>TRBD1|TRBJ1-1|many|TRBV6-5
CASSYTVPGQGMVTEAFF
TGTGCCAGCAGTTACACAGTCCCGGGACAGGGTATGGTCACTGAAGCTTTCTTT
>-|TRBJ2-3|few|TRBV10-2
CASTSSTDTQYF
TGCGCCAGCACGTCTAGCACAGATACGCAGTATTTT
>TRBD1|TRBJ1-5|medium-sized|TRBV7-9
CASSSTGGGQPQHF
TGTGCCAGCAGCTCGACAGGGGGCGGACAGCCCCAGCATTTT
>-|TRBJ1-4|-|TRBV6-5
CASSYREDSRKEKLFF
TGTGCCAGCAGTTATAGAGAGGACTCCCGTAAGGAAAAACTGTTTTTT
>-|TRBJ1-5|-|TRBV7-2
CASSLTFSSNQPQHF
TGTGCCAGCAGCTTAACGTTTAGCAGCAATCAGCCCCAGCATTTT
>TRBD2|TRBJ2-7|many|TRBV4-3
CASSQDPAGAYEQYF
TGCGCCAGCAGCCAAGACCCAGCGGGGGCCTACGAGCAGTACTTC
>TRBD1|TRBJ2-7|many|TRBV7-6
CASSFGTGPYEQYF
TGTGCCAGCAGCTTTGGGACAGGGCCCTACGAGCAGTACTTC
>-|TRBJ1-1|many|TRBV9
CASSVNPSPMEAFF
TGTGCCAGCAGCGTAAATCCATCGCCAATGGAAGCTTTCTTT
>-|TRBJ2-7|many|TRBV30
CAWSLLRSPYEQYF
TGTGCCTGGAGTCTACTCCGCTCCCCCTACGAGCAGTACTTC
>-|TRBJ1-1|many|TRBV10-3
CAIVGRDGTEAFF
TGTGCCATCGTGGGGCGGGACGGAACTGAAGCTTTCTTT